This is a list of T cell receptor beta chains from one sample in a study of beta chain features in type 1 diabetes. Profiled with immunoSEQ multiplex PCR; TCRdb holds only in-frame clones, not every one. The sample has a few hundred thousand clones; around 15% are singletons. Sequenced input: central memory CD4+ T cells from blood. The receptors were sampled from a man younger than 45 in good health. CDR3s include the opening cysteine and the closing phenylalanine or tryptophan. D genes are given only for firm matches. Clone size is stated in some rows and not others, as once, few, many or a class when expanded.

J | size | V | D | DNA | CDR3
TRBJ2-1 | - | TRBV27 | TRBD2 | TGTGCCAGCAGTTCCTGGACTAGCGGGGACTACAATGAGCAGTTCTTC | CASSSWTSGDYNEQFF
TRBJ2-5 | - | TRBV7-2 | - | TGTGCCAGCAGCTTTCGGGAGACCCAGTACTTC | CASSFRETQYF
TRBJ2-5 | - | TRBV11-2 | - | TGTGCCAGCAGCCTAGGACAGCTCCAAGAGACCCAGTACTTC | CASSLGQLQETQYF
TRBJ1-2 | - | TRBV27 | - | TGTGCCAGCAGTTTAGTACTCACCGACCTCTATGGCTACACCTTC | CASSLVLTDLYGYTF
TRBJ2-3 | few | TRBV7-8 | - | TGTGCCAGCAGCTTACAGGAGGGACTTGTCGGGGATACGCAGTATTTT | CASSLQEGLVGDTQYF
TRBJ2-1 | - | TRBV10-3 | TRBD2 | TGTGCCATCAGTGAAATGGGACTAGGAGGTGAGCAGTTCTTC | CAISEMGLGGEQFF
TRBJ2-2 | - | TRBV7-2 | TRBD2 | TGTGCCAGCAGCATTAGCGGGAGGCCCACCGGGGAGCTGTTTTTT | CASSISGRPTGELFF
TRBJ2-2 | - | TRBV10-2 | TRBD1 | TGCGCCAGCAGACCGGGACAGTCCACCGGGGAGCTGTTTTTT | CASRPGQSTGELFF
TRBJ2-3 | - | TRBV5-1 | TRBD2 | TGCGCCAGCAGCGAGGGACTAAACTTAAAAGATACGCAGTATTTT | CASSEGLNLKDTQYF
TRBJ2-4 | - | TRBV6-5 | - | TGTGCCAGCAGTTACAACCAGGGCGCCGGCCAAAACATTCAGTACTTC | CASSYNQGAGQNIQYF
TRBJ2-5 | - | TRBV5-1 | - | TGCGCCTCCCTTCCGGGAGCTGGGTCGGGAGAGACCCAGTACTTC | CASLPGAGSGETQYF
TRBJ2-1 | few | TRBV13 | - | TGTGCCAGCAGCTTAGTAGGGGGTAATGAGCAGTTCTTC | CASSLVGGNEQFF
TRBJ1-2 | - | TRBV9 | - | TGTGCCAGCAGCGTAGGAGGGGTTTACGACTATGGCTACACCTTC | CASSVGGVYDYGYTF
TRBJ2-3 | - | TRBV14 | TRBD2 | TGTGCCAGCAGCTATAGCGGGAGTGGTGCGCAGTATTTT | CASSYSGSGAQYF
TRBJ2-5 | - | TRBV11-2 | - | TGTGCCAGCAGCTTAGCGGCTAGTGTAGAAGAGACCCAGTACTTC | CASSLAASVEETQYF
TRBJ2-7 | few | TRBV7-9 | - | TGTGCCAGCAGCTCATTGACAGGTCTTCCCTACGAGCAGTACTTC | CASSSLTGLPYEQYF
TRBJ2-7 | once | TRBV7-2 | TRBD1 | TGTGCCAGCAGCTTTTGGGGACAGGGGGCTCGTGAGCAGTACTTC | CASSFWGQGAREQYF
TRBJ1-5 | few | TRBV7-9 | - | TGTGCCAGCAGCCCTACAGGGAATGGCAATCAGCCCCAGCATTTT | CASSPTGNGNQPQHF
TRBJ1-5 | few | TRBV29-1 | - | TGCAGCGTCCGCGGGGGGAGAGATCAGCCCCAGCATTTT | CSVRGGRDQPQHF
TRBJ2-7 | few | TRBV4-3 | TRBD2 | TGCGCCAGCAGCCAAGGCGGGGGGGCCTGGAACGAGCAGTACTTC | CASSQGGGAWNEQYF
TRBJ2-3 | - | TRBV5-5 | TRBD2 | TGTGCCAGCAGCCGCACGGGACTAGACGAGAATACGCAGTATTTT | CASSRTGLDENTQYF
TRBJ2-7 | - | TRBV27 | TRBD2 | TGTGCCAGCAGGATAAGGACTAGCTCCTACGAGCAGTACTTC | CASRIRTSSYEQYF
TRBJ1-1 | few | TRBV19 | - | TGTGCCAGTAGTATGAGCAGAATTCCGAACACTGAAGCTTTCTTT | CASSMSRIPNTEAFF
TRBJ2-5 | - | TRBV7-3 | - | TGTGCCAGCAGCTTATCGGGACCACAAGAGACCCAGTACTTC | CASSLSGPQETQYF
TRBJ2-5 | few | TRBV6-5 | TRBD2 | TGTGCCAGCAGGAGCCTAGCGGGGGCACAAGAGACCCAGTACTTC | CASRSLAGAQETQYF
TRBJ2-1 | - | TRBV5-1 | TRBD2 | TGCGCCAGCAGCATAAGACTAGCGGGGAACAATGAGCAGTTCTTC | CASSIRLAGNNEQFF
TRBJ2-4 | many | TRBV19 | - | TGTGCCAGTGCGACTGGAGCCCTCCTAGCCAAAAACATTCAGTACTTC | CASATGALLAKNIQYF
TRBJ1-3 | - | TRBV25-1 | - | TGTGCCAGCCGTGGCCCTGCCTCTGGAAACACCATATATTTT | CASRGPASGNTIYF
TRBJ2-3 | few | TRBV30 | - | TGTGCCTGGAGTCTGAGGGCAGGAGATACGCAGTATTTT | CAWSLRAGDTQYF
TRBJ2-4 | few | TRBV10-3 | - | TGTGCCATCAGTGAGTCGGACTTCCTAGCCAAAAACATTCAGTACTTC | CAISESDFLAKNIQYF
TRBJ2-5 | - | TRBV29-1 | - | TGCAGCGTTCCGTGGCGGAGGGGCCAAGAGACCCAGTACTTC | CSVPWRRGQETQYF
TRBJ1-3 | many | TRBV7-9 | - | TGTGCCAGCACCTCCGTGGGGGGCCTCGGAAACACCATATATTTT | CASTSVGGLGNTIYF
TRBJ1-2 | few | TRBV4-2 | - | TGTGCCAGCAGCCAAGAATCCGGCTATGGCTACACCTTC | CASSQESGYGYTF
TRBJ2-7 | - | TRBV5-4 | - | TGTGCCAGCAGCTTCGGGGGCCGAAGCTCCTACGAGCAGTACTTC | CASSFGGRSSYEQYF
TRBJ2-7 | - | TRBV7-2 | - | TGTGCCAGCAGCTTAGCTACGGGACTCCACGAGCAGTACTTC | CASSLATGLHEQYF
TRBJ1-3 | - | TRBV6-5 | - | TGTGCCAGCAGCCAAGGTCCGTCTGGAAACACCATATATTTT | CASSQGPSGNTIYF
TRBJ2-1 | many | TRBV4-3 | TRBD2 | TGCGCCAGCAGCCAAGCTCCAGCGGGGTCCTACAATGAGCAGTTCTTC | CASSQAPAGSYNEQFF
TRBJ2-5 | - | TRBV5-4 | - | TGTGCCAGCAGCTCGGACCCGGGGGACCAAGAGACCCAGTACTTC | CASSSDPGDQETQYF
TRBJ1-5 | - | TRBV19 | TRBD1 | TGTGCCAGTAGTATCACAGGGGTTACTCAGCCCCAGCATTTT | CASSITGVTQPQHF
TRBJ1-2 | - | TRBV4-3 | - | TGCGCCAGCAGCCAATTCGGTTCAAGATTCTATGGCTACACCTTC | CASSQFGSRFYGYTF
TRBJ2-3 | few | TRBV4-1 | - | TGCGCCAGCAGCCGACCAGGCACAGATACGCAGTATTTT | CASSRPGTDTQYF
TRBJ1-1 | few | TRBV29-1 | - | TGCAGCGCAACGGGGAGTGGAAACACTGAAGCTTTCTTT | CSATGSGNTEAFF